The source of this T cell receptor (beta chain) is a study of shared clonotypes between healthy human individuals. The data were produced by immunoSEQ multiplex PCR, yet TCRdb's version contains in-frame clones alone and is incomplete. The data hold 500,000 to 650,000 clones, with around three quarters observed a single time. Study outcomes and limitations: Enrolling few donors narrowed the genetic and exposure-history diversity that was represented.

As for this clone: Its antigen is unknown.

Sequencing input: PBMCs. The source is a woman between 40 and 55 years old in good health. Some clones in this sample may be carry-over from other donors' samples.

CDR3 DNA sequence: TGTGCCAGCAGCCAAGATATGGCAGAAAATGAAAAACTGTTTTTT. Translated: CASSQDMAENEKLFF. The gene calls are TRBV4-2 and TRBJ1-4; D unresolved. The CDR3 loop spans 15 amino acids. The V gene's germline CDR1 is LGHNA and CDR2 YNFKEQ. V was pared by 0 bases and J by 5 bases, with 10 bases between.